This paragraph reports one TCR beta chain. Its antigen is unknown. This sample was taken from a study of shared clonotypes between healthy human individuals. Study-level results: Rarefaction indicated that sorted-subset sequencing remained incomplete although depth was large. Clonotype sharing among donors was thought likely to change with sequencing depth.

Healthy and HIV-negative, the adult donors had no recent acute infections or vaccinations. CD45RA+ naive and CD45RA-negative memory subsets were separated from CD4+ cells. Some clones are missing from TCRdb's copy, which holds only in-frame ones; the method was immunoSEQ multiplex PCR. The repertoire includes more than 1 million clones, around 82% of them detected once, and 0.4% to 0.55% sits in the top ten. Per the germline V gene, CDR1 is SGHRS and CDR2 is YFSETQ. V was clipped by 0 bases and J by 5 bases, with 20 bases between them. This CDR3 has 17 amino acids. Specimen: memory CD4+ T cells from PBMCs. This sample's subset: CD45RA-negative fraction. The chain combines TRBV5-1 with TRBJ1-2; weak D call: TRBD1 (6 bases). The sequence was obtained from a man younger than 30 in good health. Some clones in this sample may be carry-over from other donors' samples. DNA for the CDR3: TGCGCCAGCAGCTTGGGGGACACACAGAATTTTAATTATGGCTACACCTTC. It translates to CASSLGDTQNFNYGYTF.